These T cell receptor beta chains were read from a single sample in a study of CD8 T cells in ankylosing spondylitis. TCRdb passed the 5' RACE reads through MiXCR, listing each CDR3 protein once. The sample lists under 250,000 distinct CDR3 sequences; roughly a tenth were seen once. The specimen sequenced was blood, either unsorted or a sorted T cell fraction (not recorded which). These TCRs come from a male donor with ankylosing spondylitis or in good health (not recorded which). Both conserved end residues are part of each CDR3. A D gene is named only where the DNA matches it firmly. Part of the rows lack a size; the others show once, few, many or a class for expanded clones.

cdr3_aa: CASSQDLRGRNNEKLFF
cdr3_nt: TGTGCCAGCAGCCAAGATCTAAGGGGGCGGAATAATGAAAAACTGTTTTTT
v_call: TRBV4-2
j_call: TRBJ1-4
clone_size: few
d_call: TRBD1

cdr3_aa: CASSFRQGSSSYNSPLHF
cdr3_nt: TGTGCCAGCAGCTTCAGGCAGGGCTCGAGCTCCTATAATTCACCCCTCCACTTT
v_call: TRBV11-2
j_call: TRBJ1-6
clone_size: -
d_call: -

cdr3_aa: CASRAYSGYTF
cdr3_nt: TGTGCCAGCCGAGCGTATTCCGGCTACACCTTC
v_call: TRBV6-1
j_call: TRBJ1-2
clone_size: many
d_call: -

cdr3_aa: CASSQSGPDSTLMFF
cdr3_nt: TGTGCCAGCAGCCAATCTGGACCGGACTCTACTCTTATGTTCTTC
v_call: TRBV3-1
j_call: TRBJ2-1
clone_size: many
d_call: -

cdr3_aa: CASSLNGNSPLHF
cdr3_nt: TGTGCCAGCAGTCTTAATGGGAATTCACCCCTCCACTTT
v_call: TRBV12-3/TRBV12-4
j_call: TRBJ1-6
clone_size: many
d_call: -

cdr3_aa: CASSYSGTDYEQYF
cdr3_nt: TGTGCCAGCAGTTACTCCGGGACAGACTACGAGCAGTACTTC
v_call: TRBV6-5
j_call: TRBJ2-7
clone_size: few
d_call: TRBD1

cdr3_aa: CASSGVGANVLTF
cdr3_nt: TGTGCCAGCAGTGGGGTTGGGGCCAACGTCCTGACTTTC
v_call: TRBV25-1
j_call: TRBJ2-6
clone_size: many
d_call: -

cdr3_aa: CASSRTSGGGDTQYF
cdr3_nt: TGCGCCAGCAGCCGGACTAGCGGGGGAGGGGATACGCAGTATTTT
v_call: TRBV4-1
j_call: TRBJ2-3
clone_size: many
d_call: TRBD2

cdr3_aa: CSVDTGANTEAFF
cdr3_nt: TGCAGCGTTGATACAGGGGCCAACACTGAAGCTTTCTTT
v_call: TRBV29-1
j_call: TRBJ1-1
clone_size: many
d_call: TRBD1

cdr3_aa: CGFPQNTGELFF
cdr3_nt: TGCGGCTTTCCACAGAACACCGGGGAGCTGTTTTTT
v_call: TRBV20-1
j_call: TRBJ2-2
clone_size: many
d_call: -

cdr3_aa: CSALQFQGGGNTIYF
cdr3_nt: TGCAGTGCTCTCCAATTCCAGGGGGGTGGAAACACCATATATTTT
v_call: TRBV20-1
j_call: TRBJ1-3
clone_size: many
d_call: TRBD1

cdr3_aa: CASRLRGATLYNEQFF
cdr3_nt: TGTGCCAGCAGGCTAAGGGGTGCCACACTCTACAATGAGCAGTTCTTC
v_call: TRBV12-3/TRBV12-4
j_call: TRBJ2-1
clone_size: -
d_call: -

cdr3_aa: CASSPGTLNSNQPQHF
cdr3_nt: TGTGCCAGCTCACCAGGGACCCTCAATAGCAATCAGCCCCAGCATTTT
v_call: TRBV18
j_call: TRBJ1-5
clone_size: many
d_call: -

cdr3_aa: CAWSPGQGASGTDTQYF
cdr3_nt: TGTGCCTGGAGCCCGGGACAGGGGGCTTCGGGGACAGATACGCAGTATTTT
v_call: TRBV30
j_call: TRBJ2-3
clone_size: few
d_call: TRBD1

cdr3_aa: CSAREGSTVLGEKLFF
cdr3_nt: TGCAGTGCTAGAGAGGGGTCGACCGTTCTAGGGGAAAAACTGTTTTTT
v_call: TRBV20-1
j_call: TRBJ1-4
clone_size: many
d_call: -

cdr3_aa: CASSLGTGDQPQHF
cdr3_nt: TGCGCCAGCAGCTTGGGTACAGGGGATCAGCCCCAGCATTTT
v_call: TRBV5-1
j_call: TRBJ1-5
clone_size: many
d_call: TRBD1

cdr3_aa: CASSLVVRYTGELFF
cdr3_nt: TGCGCCAGCAGCTTGGTGGTCAGATACACCGGGGAGCTGTTTTTT
v_call: TRBV5-1
j_call: TRBJ2-2
clone_size: many
d_call: -

cdr3_aa: CASSEGDYNSPLHF
cdr3_nt: TGTGCCAGCAGTGAAGGCGATTATAATTCACCCCTCCACTTT
v_call: TRBV25-1
j_call: TRBJ1-6
clone_size: -
d_call: -

cdr3_aa: CASSVDRGLETQYF
cdr3_nt: TGTGCCAGCAGTGTGGACAGGGGGCTGGAGACCCAGTACTTC
v_call: TRBV12-3/TRBV12-4
j_call: TRBJ2-5
clone_size: many
d_call: TRBD1